The entry below gives a single TCR beta chain sequence along with its context. Original analysis: Researchers report that nucleated cell counts were estimated from reference gene primer amplification. Assay used: immunoSEQ multiplex PCR; TCRdb lists only in-frame clones, some missing. V and J calls and clone size come straight from that table; D and trimming were deduced from the DNA. The sample has approximately 490,000 clones; around 90% are singletons. The sample originates from a study of blood T cell repertoires in COVID-19. On the study more broadly: In each case, the material was cDNA or gDNA derived from T cells, B-cell-depleted T cells, or PBMCs.

The CDR3 runs to 13 residues. Trimming stripped 2 bases from V and 6 bases from J, with 10 bases between. Germline loops: CDR1 WSHSY, CDR2 SAAADI. The TCR comes from a young woman who had recovered from COVID-19. Sequences were obtained from PBMCs or T cells enriched from blood (not recorded which). This chain joins TRBV10-2 and TRBJ1-2; D ambiguous. The CDR3 coding sequence is TGCGCCAGCAGTGAGCTCCGGTTGCATGGCTACACCTTC. Protein product: CASSELRLHGYTF.